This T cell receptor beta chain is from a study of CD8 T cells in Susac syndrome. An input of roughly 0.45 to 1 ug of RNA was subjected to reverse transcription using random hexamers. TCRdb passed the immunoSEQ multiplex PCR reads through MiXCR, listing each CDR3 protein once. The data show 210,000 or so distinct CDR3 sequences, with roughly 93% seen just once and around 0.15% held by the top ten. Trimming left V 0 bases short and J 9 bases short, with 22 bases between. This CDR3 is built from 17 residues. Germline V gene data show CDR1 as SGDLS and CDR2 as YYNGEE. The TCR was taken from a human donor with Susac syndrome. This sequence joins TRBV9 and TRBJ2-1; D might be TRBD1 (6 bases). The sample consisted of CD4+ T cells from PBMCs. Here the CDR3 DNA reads TGTGCCAGCAGCGTAGATCCCGCCGGCGGGTCCAGGGGTGAGCAGTTCTTC. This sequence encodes CASSVDPAGGSRGEQFF.